The clone carrying this TCR beta chain was seen ten or more times. Exclusion criteria comprised uncontrolled infection, other autoimmune disease, pregnancy or lactation. The CDR3 runs to 14 residues. V lost 6 bases and J 3 bases, leaving 15 bases between the germline ends. Germline V gene sequence: CDR1 LNHNV, CDR2 YYDKDF (reference sequence). This sample was included in a study of T cells in Graves' hyperthyroidism and ophthalmopathy. There were TCR beta CDR3 regions amplified from RNA transcripts. First-round RT-PCR with HTBI primers amplified the TCR CDR3 region. A single record per CDR3 protein comes from TCRdb applying MiXCR to the multiplex PCR reads. The data hold hundreds of thousands of distinct CDR3 sequences, with about 17% observed a single time.

The J gene is TRBJ2-7, the V gene TRBV15, with D possibly TRBD2 on 6 matching bases. The receptor's source is a woman under 40 with Graves' hyperthyroidism. Sequencing was performed on blood. The CDR3 nucleotides are TGTGCCACCAGTCCTACGGAGGGAAGCTACGAGCAGTACTTC. It is translated as CATSPTEGSYEQYF.